This TCR beta chain originates from a study of T cell responses to AZD1222 COVID-19 vaccine. Study observations and caveats: CD4 TCRs associated with vaccination spanned spike, dominating at 160-218 and 743-854. Clonal diversity was possibly underestimated; the donors were predominantly white British and more often female. The reported proportion of spike-specific TCRs targeting unmutated variant regions was nearly half.

In the case of this clone: No antigen is known for it.

Profiling relied on immunoSEQ multiplex PCR, and the TCRdb table lists in-frame clones only, not all of them. The sample has around 100,000 clones; roughly 88% are singletons. The J segment lost 3 bases and the V segment lost 0 bases, leaving 5 bases of the junction unmatched. Germline CDR1 reads GTSNPN; CDR2 reads SVGIG (reference sequence). The CDR3 covers 15 residues. This clonotype was obtained from an adult in good health. The J gene is TRBJ1-5, the V gene TRBV30; 7 bases match TRBD1. The sample consisted of peripheral blood, taken on day 0 of AZD1222 vaccination. CDR3 sequence: CAWSVGRGNNQPQHF. The CDR3 nucleotides are TGTGCCTGGAGTGTTGGCAGGGGGAACAATCAGCCCCAGCATTTT.